A selection of T cell receptor beta chains follows, all from one sample in a study of identical twins. One entry per CDR3 protein, called by TCRdb with MiXCR from the 5' RACE reads. This table has around 500,000 distinct CDR3 sequences, around 14% appearing once. This sample was also put to use in a study of yellow fever vaccine responses in identical twins.

The sequenced sample was CD4+ T cells sorted from blood. The receptors come from a woman in her late teens or twenties in good health. Each CDR3 is given with its conserved first and last residue.

>TRBV20-1|TRBJ2-3
CSATSGTFAADTQYF
>TRBV11-2|TRBJ2-3
CASTYRDGGADTQYF
>TRBV6-1|TRBJ2-7
CASRGQGAKSYEQYF
>TRBV15|TRBJ2-5
CATSREGKTQYF
>TRBV11-1|TRBJ2-1
CASSLMGVGQGLYNEQFF
>TRBV20-1|TRBJ2-5
CSARDRRSGETQYF
>TRBV15|TRBJ2-3
CATSRDPATGDTQYF
>TRBV12-5|TRBJ2-2
CASGRTGGFGELFF
>TRBV20-1|TRBJ2-7
CSAARSGSYEQYF
>TRBV7-9|TRBJ1-1
CASSHRDRVLEAFF
>TRBV2|TRBJ1-2
CASSEDRVAYGYTF
>TRBV6-5|TRBJ2-1
CASSYKVKPSAEQFF
>TRBV28|TRBJ2-7
CASSPSLGTDGILF
>TRBV25-1|TRBJ2-5
CASSDPTQGRFQETQYF
>TRBV20-1|TRBJ2-7
CSARQEGAPSF
>TRBV20-1|TRBJ2-7
CSAQPLGTGAWEQYF
>TRBV7-9|TRBJ2-3
CASSDGGVFTQYF
>TRBV27|TRBJ2-3
CASSIPGQGMNTQYF
>TRBV5-4|TRBJ2-3
CASSLGVLPRGTDTQYF
>TRBV4-3|TRBJ2-5
CASSQEQQSRGETQYF
>TRBV12-3/TRBV12-4|TRBJ2-1
CASSLRTVQRGNEQFF
>TRBV29-1|TRBJ2-3
CSVDQGSDTQYF
>TRBV7-8|TRBJ2-7
CASSPKTGLVTYEQYF
>TRBV5-1|TRBJ2-2
CATGRGLNTGELFF
>TRBV3-1|TRBJ2-2
CASSLRGDRAGELFF
>TRBV4-2|TRBJ2-3
CASSRTSGGAGTDTQYF
>TRBV20-1|TRBJ2-7
CSPNSGSDPYEQYF
>TRBV27|TRBJ2-7
CASSLSSGYYEQYF
>TRBV5-1|TRBJ2-3
CASSSHRTDTDTQYF
>TRBV7-9|TRBJ2-6
CASSLVVGQGAGANVLTF
>TRBV6-2/TRBV6-3|TRBJ2-7
CASSYLSGLAGVYEQYF
>TRBV5-1|TRBJ2-1
CASGKGGPQDEQFF
>TRBV29-1|TRBJ2-7
CSVAKGGGYEQYF
>TRBV5-1|TRBJ2-3
CASSPTSGGAADTQYF
>TRBV7-9|TRBJ2-1
CASSSGPTSYNEQFF
>TRBV7-9|TRBJ2-3
CASSSTTGTQWTDTQYF
>TRBV18|TRBJ2-5
CASSTYRDTETQYF
>TRBV20-1|TRBJ2-2
CSARGNTGELFF
>TRBV11-2|TRBJ2-1
CASSRLAGGVGSYNEQFF
>TRBV3-1|TRBJ2-7
CASSPRTKSYEQYF
>TRBV12-3/TRBV12-4|TRBJ2-3
CASSLISGGPTQYF
>TRBV4-1|TRBJ1-1
CASSLRDRVGTEAFF
>TRBV6-2/TRBV6-3|TRBJ2-1
CASSYPSQRGIPSSYNEQFF
>TRBV28|TRBJ2-3
CASSCPGLAERCTDTQYF
>TRBV28|TRBJ2-1
CASSYTLARGGNEQFF
>TRBV7-9|TRBJ2-5
CASSSGTSGQETQYF